Each of the 10 T cell receptor beta chains below was sequenced from the same sample in a study of CD8+ T cells in alopecia areata. The authors extracted RNA and reverse transcribed it into cDNA as the sequencing template. The table came from immunoSEQ multiplex PCR; TCRdb's copy has only in-frame clones and leaves some out. Sampling found around 100,000 clones, none seen once. The specimen sequenced was lesional skin. These TCRs come from a C3H/HeJ mouse with alopecia areata. The mouse line has the MHC haplotype H2-k.

This clone came up many times. Gene names and germline match the mouse. From the germline J gene comes the end of the CDR3, since the read stops 4 residues before it. V and J are TRBV13-3 and TRBJ2-7; 7 nucleotides match TRBD1. This CDR3 has 14 amino acids. Germline V lookup: CDR1 NNHDY, CDR2 SYVADS. The V gene end was trimmed by 2 bases and the J gene end by 0 bases; junction bases not matched to a gene: 2. This CDR3 is CASSDGTDSYEQYF. Partial CDR3 DNA: TGTGCCAGCAGTGACGGGACAGACTCCTAT.

This clone was counted ten times or more. Mouse names are used for the genes. The read halts 4 residues ahead of the CDR3 end, with the missing end drawn from the germline J gene. The genes are TRBV13-3 and TRBJ2-7; 10 bases are a match to TRBD1. Germline V gene data show CDR1 as NNHDY and CDR2 as SYVADS. This CDR3 is 13 amino acids long. The CDR3 loop is CASSRQGADEQYF. The DNA read from the CDR3 is TGTGCCAGCAGCCGACAGGGGGCGGAT.

This clone was detected a few times. Germline and genes here are mouse. The CDR3 end lies 4 residues beyond the end of the read and is filled in from the germline J gene. This chain connects TRBV13-3 to TRBJ2-3; 10 bases align to TRBD2. The CDR3 has 16 residues. The junction had 7 bases not matched to a gene; V was cut back by 2 bases and J by 4 bases. The germline CDR1 and CDR2 sequences are NNHDY and SYVADS. The CDR3 DNA, read in part, is TGTGCCAGCAGTGAGGACCTGGGGGGGCGCTCAGAA. Protein: CASSEDLGGRSE. The full CDR3 reads CASSEDLGGRSETLYF.

There are a few counts of this clone. The gene symbols are mouse symbols. CDR3: CASSDGTWGDTEVFF. CDR3 bases read: TGTGCCAGCAGTGATGGGACGTGGGGGGACACA. The rearrangement uses TRBV13-3 and TRBJ1-1, with a tentative D call TRBD1 (5 bases). The sequenced fragment ends 4 residues before the CDR3 boundary, so the rest is inferred from the germline J gene. CDR1 and CDR2 (germline): NNHDY, SYVADS. This CDR3 spans 15 amino acids. Trimming took off 0 bases at V and 3 bases at J, with 12 bases between the two ends.

About this clone: Gene and germline names: mouse. The CDR3 end falls 4 residues outside the read, so it is completed with the germline J gene. The chain uses TRBV19 and TRBJ2-4, with 7 bases lining up with TRBD2. Germline V lookup: CDR1 FNHDT, CDR2 SITEND (reference sequence). V lost 1 base and J lost 3; bases outside the gene matches: 5. The CDR3 loop spans 15 amino acids. CDR3 residues: CASSILGERQNTLYF. Partial CDR3 DNA: TGTGCCAGCAGTATACTGGGGGAGAGGCAAAAC.

This clone was picked up a small number of times. DNA and listed protein disagree at residue 10, so the protein shown here was translated from the DNA. Gene names are mouse gene names. The CDR3 goes on 3 residues after the read ends, and that part is filled in from the germline J gene. The V and J genes are TRBV19 and TRBJ1-6; TRBD1 matches at 7 bases. TRBJ1-6 is noted as an ORF with a role that remains uncertain. Trimming removed 7 bases from V and 8 bases from J; junction bases left unmatched: 6. Germline V gives CDR1 FNHDT, CDR2 SITEND (reference sequence). The CDR3 length is 13 residues. The CDR3 DNA, read in part, is TGTGCCAGCTCGACAGGGAGGGATTCGCCC. Translated: CASSTGRDSP. The entire CDR3 reads CASSTGRDSPLYF.

This clone has a handful of counts. Mouse gene names apply. The CDR3 end is not reached by the read, which stops 4 residues before it; the germline J gene fills it in. The chain has TRBV1 and TRBJ2-7, with 8 bases identical to TRBD2. The CDR3 extends over 17 amino acids. Trimming at V came to 0 bases and at J to 0 bases, leaving 7 bases not matched to a gene. Germline CDR1 NSQYPW, CDR2 LRSPGD (reference sequence). The CDR3: CTCSAEGNWGSSYEQYF. The sequenced part of the CDR3 DNA is TGCACCTGCAGTGCAGAGGGGAACTGGGGGAGCTCCTAT. Variable domain in full (rest from reference TRBV1 and TRBJ2-7): VTLLEQNPRWRLVPRGQAVNLRCILKNSQYPWMSWYQQDLQKQLQWLFTLRSPGDKEVKSLPGADYLATRVTDTELRLQVANMSQGRTLYCTCSAEGNWGSSYEQYFGPGTRLTVL.

Note on this clone: The gene names here belong to mouse. The CDR3 end lies 4 residues beyond the end of the read and is filled in from the germline J gene. This rearrangement joins TRBV13-1 to TRBJ2-3, with TRBD1 identical over 7 bases. V was clipped by 2 bases and J by 3 bases; unmatched bases: 6. The length of the CDR3 is 15 residues. Germline V gene data show CDR1 as NSHNY and CDR2 as SYGAGN. CDR3 in amino acids: CASSEPTGKAETLYF. CDR3 DNA (partial): TGTGCCAGCAGTGAGCCGACAGGGAAGGCAGAA.

This clone was detected a few times. Gene names denote mouse genes. Read sequence stops 4 residues before the CDR3 end, and the germline J gene provides the missing end. This chain connects TRBV13-3 to TRBJ1-2, with D unclear. Trimming removed 1 base at V and 0 bases at J, with 10 bases between. The CDR3 length is 15 residues. Germline loops: CDR1 NNHDY, CDR2 SYVADS. The sequenced CDR3 bases are TGTGCCAGCAGTGATTGGCAGGATGCAAACTCC. This sequence encodes CASSDWQDANS. The CDR3 as a whole reads CASSDWQDANSDYTF.

In its sample, this clone was seen a few times. The gene names here belong to mouse. Coverage ceases 4 residues before the CDR3 finishes, and the germline J gene fills in the end. The chain employs TRBV19 and TRBJ2-7, with D possibly being TRBD1 (5 bases). The CDR3 extends over 14 amino acids. With 4 bases removed from V and 0 bases from J, the gap between germline ends came to 11 bases. Germline CDR1 is FNHDT and CDR2 is SITEND (reference sequence). The sequenced CDR3 bases are TGTGCCAGCAGTCTCGACAGACGCTCCTAT. Amino acid sequence: CASSLDRRSY. The full-length CDR3 reads as CASSLDRRSYEQYF.